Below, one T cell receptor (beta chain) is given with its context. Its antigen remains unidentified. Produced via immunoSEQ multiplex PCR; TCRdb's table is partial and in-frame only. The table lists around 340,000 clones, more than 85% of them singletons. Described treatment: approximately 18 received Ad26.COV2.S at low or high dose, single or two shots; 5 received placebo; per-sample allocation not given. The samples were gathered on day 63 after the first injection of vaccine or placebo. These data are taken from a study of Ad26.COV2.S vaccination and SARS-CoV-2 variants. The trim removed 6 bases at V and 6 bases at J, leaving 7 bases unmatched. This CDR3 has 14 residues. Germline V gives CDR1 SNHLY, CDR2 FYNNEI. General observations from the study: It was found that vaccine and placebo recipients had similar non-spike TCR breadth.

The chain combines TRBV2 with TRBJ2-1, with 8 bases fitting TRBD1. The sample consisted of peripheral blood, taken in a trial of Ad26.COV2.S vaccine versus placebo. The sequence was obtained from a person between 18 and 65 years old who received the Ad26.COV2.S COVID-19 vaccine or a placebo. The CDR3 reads CASSQTGVGNEQFF. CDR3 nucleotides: TGTGCCAGCAGCCAGACAGGGGTCGGCAATGAGCAGTTCTTC.